These 32 T cell receptor beta chains were all obtained from the same sample, sequenced in a study of quantifying T cell responses using KT2 cells (dated 2017 in TCRdb). Regarding the complete study: RNA was DNase-treated and reverse transcribed with TCR alpha and beta constant-region primers, mostly using SuperScript III.

The library came from UMI-ligation and nested PCR. For sequencing, an Illumina MiSeq was employed. A single-stranded oligonucleotide bearing the Illumina SP2 sequence and a UMI was ligated to the 3' end of the cDNA with T4 RNA ligase 1. PCR1 ran around 4 cycles (98°C 15 s, 69°C 30 s, 72°C 40 s); the beta primer was an equimolar mix of RC1.1 and RC1.2 covering TRBC1 and TRBC2. Using fastp trimming at Q25 and MiXCR clonotype assembly, TCRdb reanalyzed the public sequencing data and kept in-frame beta chains. All rows with the same CDR3 protein become a single entry with the most common DNA and genes. This sample gives 25,000 to 40,000 distinct CDR3 sequences in total; 10% of them show up just once. Together, the top ten hold about a tenth of the sample. The sample was PBMCs spiked with cells of the T cell clone KT2. The receptor source for this set is a human donor.

This clonotype appeared a few times. This sequence joins TRBV20-1 and TRBJ2-3, with 8 bases that match TRBD2. From germline, CDR1 is DFQATT and CDR2 SNEGSKA (reference sequence). The CDR3 is made up of 23 amino acids. The J segment lost 3 bases and the V segment lost 5 bases, leaving 34 bases of the junction unmatched. CDR3 sequence: CSALRSSTAGTSNRRWGTDTQYF. DNA for the CDR3: TGCAGTGCTCTAAGGTCCTCCACCGCCGGGACTAGTAACCGCAGGTGGGGTACAGATACGCAGTATTTT.

V is TRBV11-2 and J is TRBJ1-1; tentative D call: TRBD1 (6 bases). Germline lookup yields CDR1 SGHAT and CDR2 FQNNGV. CDR3 size: 11 residues. Trimming took 4 bases from V and 8 from J, leaving 8 bases between them. CDR3 protein: CASSSDREAFF. CDR3 nucleotide sequence: TGTGCCAGCAGCTCCGACAGGGAAGCTTTCTTT.

This clonotype appeared a few times. The V call is TRBV10-3, the J call TRBJ2-7; 10 bases map to TRBD2. There are 13 residues in the CDR3. Germline V gives CDR1 ENHRY, CDR2 SYGVKD. Unmatched junction bases numbered 7, after V lost 10 bases and J lost 4 bases. The chain's CDR3 is CATRGSGGYEQYF. The CDR3 bases are TGTGCCACCAGAGGTAGCGGGGGGTACGAGCAGTACTTC.

This clonotype was detected only a few times. The CDR3 coding sequence is TGTGCCAGCAGTTTCAGTGCAGCTAGCACAGATACGCAGTATTTT. Its translation is CASSFSAASTDTQYF. The chain carries TRBV12-3 or TRBV12-4 and TRBJ2-3, with no clear D. With 3 bases removed from V and 0 bases from J, the gap between germline ends came to 10 bases. This CDR3 is 15 amino acids long.

The chain uses TRBV30 and TRBJ1-2, with D uncertain. V was trimmed by 0 bases and J by 1 base, leaving 12 bases between them. Germline V CDR1 and CDR2: GTSNPN, SVGIG (reference sequence). The CDR3 extends over 15 amino acids. The CDR3 protein is CAWSVGSAINYGYTF. The CDR3 DNA reads as TGTGCCTGGAGTGTAGGGTCCGCGATTAACTATGGCTACACCTTC.

The chain employs TRBV20-1 and TRBJ1-5; D might be TRBD1 (6 bases). V was shortened by 6 bases and J by 0 bases, with 18 bases between the two germline ends. This CDR3 spans 16 amino acids. Looked up from germline, CDR1 is DFQATT and CDR2 is SNEGSKA (reference sequence). Here the CDR3 reads CSAVRPQGYSNQPQHF. The CDR3 DNA reads as TGCAGTGCCGTTAGACCACAGGGTTATAGCAATCAGCCCCAGCATTTT.

In its sample, this clonotype was seen a few times. The chain employs TRBV20-1 and TRBJ2-5, with 15 bases identical to TRBD2. V shed 7 bases and J 2 bases; nucleotides not matched to a gene: 8. The CDR3 has 16 amino acids. The germline CDR1 and CDR2 sequences are DFQATT and SNEGSKA (reference sequence). The CDR3: CSVRRTSGRAQETQYF. CDR3 DNA: TGCAGTGTTCGACGGACTAGCGGGAGGGCACAAGAGACCCAGTACTTC.

This clonotype has ten or more counts. The chain couples TRBV20-1 to TRBJ2-3, with D possibly matching TRBD2 (6 bases). The CDR3 runs to 15 residues. Trimming took off 6 bases at V and 2 bases at J, with 18 bases between the two ends. Per the germline V gene, CDR1 is DFQATT and CDR2 is SNEGSKA (reference sequence). The CDR3 DNA is TGCAGTGCCCCCAACGAGCGGGCCCTCACAGATACGCAGTATTTT. The encoded protein is CSAPNERALTDTQYF.

This clonotype was seen only a few times. The rearrangement links TRBV7-9 to TRBJ2-7; D tentatively fits TRBD1 or TRBD2 (5 bases each). Germline lookup yields CDR1 SEHNR and CDR2 FQNEAQ (reference sequence). The CDR3 consists of 11 residues. The V and J ends lost 4 bases and 9 bases respectively, with 10 bases between them. The CDR3 bases are TGTGCCAGCAGCTCGGGGCCGGGGCAGTACTTC. As protein: CASSSGPGQYF.

This clonotype was detected only a few times. CDR3 bases: TGTGCCACCAGCGGGAATAGCGGGAGAAAAACAGATACGCAGTATTTT. Residues: CATSGNSGRKTDTQYF. The chain is built from TRBV15 and TRBJ2-3, with TRBD2 matching 9 bases. Germline V gene data show CDR1 as LNHNV and CDR2 as YYDKDF (reference sequence). The CDR3 contains 16 residues. Unmatched junction bases numbered 9, after V lost 5 bases and J lost 3 bases.

The CDR3 coding sequence is TGTGCCAGCTCACCGGAGGGGGGCCTGCTGACTGAAGCTTTCTTT. As protein: CASSPEGGLLTEAFF. The rearrangement links TRBV18 to TRBJ1-1; maybe TRBD1 (6 bases). The CDR3 runs to 15 residues. With 3 bases removed from V and 5 bases from J, the gap between germline ends came to 16 bases. Per germline, CDR1 KGHSH and CDR2 LQKENI.

In its sample, this clonotype was seen many times. This rearrangement joins TRBV7-2 to TRBJ2-7; D is perhaps TRBD1 (5 bases). This CDR3 region has 13 residues. Germline V lookup: CDR1 SGHTA, CDR2 FQGNSA. The V gene lost 7 bases and the J gene lost 4 bases, with 14 bases spanning the gap. This CDR3 reads CASTLQGGYEQYF. The CDR3 DNA reads as TGTGCCAGCACCCTCCAGGGCGGATACGAGCAGTACTTC.

This clonotype has more than one count but fewer than ten. The chain uses TRBV27 and TRBJ2-3; D is ambiguous. The V gene lost 7 bases and the J gene lost 0 bases, with 8 bases spanning the gap. CDR3 length: 13 residues. In germline, CDR1 is MNHEY, CDR2 SMNVEV (reference sequence). The CDR3 reads CASIYGSTDTQYF. In nucleotides, the CDR3 is TGTGCCAGCATCTACGGGAGCACAGATACGCAGTATTTT.

This clonotype was counted a few times. V gene TRBV12-3 or TRBV12-4 combines with J gene TRBJ2-7, with D perhaps TRBD2 (5 bases). Trimming cost V 1 base and J 6 bases, with 16 bases left between them. This CDR3 comprises 15 residues. Here the CDR3 reads CASSLGGGQIGEQYF. The CDR3 coding sequence is TGTGCCAGCAGTTTAGGCGGCGGGCAGATCGGCGAGCAGTACTTC.

There are a few counts of this clonotype. This chain connects TRBV4-3 to TRBJ2-7; D may be TRBD1 (5 bases). Germline V gene sequence: CDR1 LGHNA, CDR2 YSLEER. There are 15 residues in the CDR3. V was pared by 0 bases and J by 2 bases, with 11 bases between. The CDR3 DNA sequence: TGCGCCAGCAGCCAAGAATGGGGCCAAACCTACGAGCAGTACTTC. Translated, it gives CASSQEWGQTYEQYF.

This clonotype came up a few times. V usage is TRBV6-5 and J usage is TRBJ2-2, with 13 bases aligning to TRBD2. Germline CDR1 and CDR2: MNHEY and SVGAGI. CDR3 size: 17 residues. V was pared by 6 bases and J by 6 bases, with 10 bases of the junction left unmatched. CDR3: CASSRLAGGSDSGELFF. CDR3 DNA sequence: TGTGCCAGCAGCAGACTAGCGGGAGGATCGGATTCCGGGGAGCTGTTTTTT.

The sample holds a few counts of this clonotype. The chain employs TRBV12-3 or TRBV12-4 and TRBJ1-3; TRBD1 aligns across 8 bases. Losses at the gene ends were 4 bases for V and 2 bases for J; bases not matched to a gene: 4. There are 15 residues in the CDR3. The CDR3 nucleotides are TGTGCCAGCAGTTCTCGGACAGGGACTGGAAACACCATATATTTT. The encoded protein is CASSSRTGTGNTIYF.

The chain couples TRBV11-1 to TRBJ2-7; 12 bases line up with TRBD2. The CDR3 spans 18 residues. The germline V gene has CDR1 SGHAT and CDR2 FQDESV (reference sequence). The ends lost 1 base at V and 2 bases at J; junction bases unmatched: 9. In nucleotides, the CDR3 is TGTGCCAGCAGCTTAGGGCGTTGGACTAGCGGGACAACCTACGAGCAGTACTTC. This translates into CASSLGRWTSGTTYEQYF.

The rearrangement uses TRBV20-1 and TRBJ2-5; 14 positions agree with TRBD2. Per the germline V gene, CDR1 is DFQATT and CDR2 is SNEGSKA (reference sequence). V was pared by 7 bases and J by 1 base, with 8 bases of the junction left unmatched. The CDR3 extends over 16 amino acids. The chain's CDR3 is CSVSPGTSGGQETQYF. DNA for the CDR3: TGCAGTGTTAGCCCCGGGACTAGCGGGGGCCAAGAGACCCAGTACTTC.

This clonotype was counted a few times. The gene calls are TRBV13 and TRBJ2-1; 10 bases match TRBD2. The CDR3 is 15 amino acids. Trimming at V came to 1 base and at J to 8 bases, leaving 5 bases not matched to a gene. CDR1 is PRHDT and CDR2 is FYEKMQ in the germline V gene (reference sequence). CDR3 nucleotide sequence: TGTGCCAGCAGCTTAGAAGCGGGGGGGGGCGATGAGCAGTTCTTC. Translating it yields CASSLEAGGGDEQFF.

V is TRBV12-3 or TRBV12-4 and J is TRBJ2-3, with 9 bases identical to TRBD1. The V and J ends lost 7 bases and 3 bases, in that order; junction bases with no gene match: 2. The length of the CDR3 is 13 residues. CDR3 in amino acids: CASKGTGTDTQYF. In DNA form, the CDR3 reads TGTGCCAGCAAGGGGACAGGGACAGATACGCAGTATTTT.

The rearrangement joins TRBV12-3 or TRBV12-4 to TRBJ2-1; TRBD2 agrees at 8 bases. The J segment lost 6 bases and the V segment lost 3 bases, leaving 7 bases of the junction unmatched. This CDR3 has 15 residues. The CDR3 DNA is TGTGCCAGCAGTTTGTCAGCGGGAGCTGCCAATGAGCAGTTCTTC. Its protein product is CASSLSAGAANEQFF.

The chain links TRBV7-9 to TRBJ1-1; D might be TRBD1 (5 bases). This CDR3 has 13 residues. The germline V gene encodes CDR1 SEHNR and CDR2 FQNEAQ (reference sequence). Trimming took off 0 bases at V and 4 bases at J, with 6 bases between the two ends. As DNA, the CDR3 is TGTGCCAGCAGCTTAGCAGGGGTCACTGAAGCTTTCTTT. Amino acids: CASSLAGVTEAFF.

The chain uses TRBV20-1 and TRBJ2-3, with a possible D match to TRBD2 (6 bases). The V and J ends lost 4 bases and 6 bases respectively, with 11 bases between them. Per the germline V gene, CDR1 is DFQATT and CDR2 is SNEGSKA (reference sequence). The CDR3 loop spans 12 amino acids. This CDR3 reads CSAIAAADTQYF. In DNA form, the CDR3 reads TGCAGTGCTATAGCGGCCGCCGATACGCAGTATTTT.

At least ten counts were recorded for this clonotype. The rearrangement joins TRBV20-1 to TRBJ1-5, with D possibly being TRBD1 (5 bases). V lost 1 base to trimming and J lost 1 base, with 5 bases between them. CDR1 DFQATT and CDR2 SNEGSKA come from the germline V gene (reference sequence). The CDR3 consists of 13 residues. The CDR3 bases are TGCAGTGCTAGAGGGGACAGCAATCAGCCCCAGCATTTT. Residues: CSARGDSNQPQHF.

Many counts were recorded for this clonotype. The V and J genes are TRBV6-2 or TRBV6-3 and TRBJ2-1; TRBD2 aligns across 10 bases. The CDR3 is 14 residues long. V trimming: 4 bases; J trimming: 8 bases; junction bases outside the gene matches: 5. The germline V gene has CDR1 MNHEY and CDR2 SVGEGT. CDR3 sequence reads: CASSLSSGSDEQFF. DNA for the CDR3: TGTGCCAGCAGTTTGTCTAGCGGGAGCGATGAGCAGTTCTTC.

The V gene is TRBV2, the J gene TRBJ1-2; D gene unclear. Germline CDR1 is SNHLY and CDR2 is FYNNEI. The CDR3 sequence is 12 residues long. V lost 1 base to trimming and J lost 2 bases, with 2 bases between them. In nucleotides, the CDR3 is TGTGCCAGCAGTGAAGGCAACTATGGCTACACCTTC. Translation gives CASSEGNYGYTF.

This clonotype was counted at least ten times. The chain employs TRBV20-1 and TRBJ2-6; 8 bases are a match to TRBD1. The V and J ends lost 5 bases and 0 bases, in that order; junction bases with no gene match: 15. The CDR3 contains 19 residues. From germline, CDR1 is DFQATT and CDR2 SNEGSKA (reference sequence). The CDR3 region is CSAPKGRDRTYSGANVLTF. DNA of the CDR3: TGCAGTGCTCCAAAGGGGCGGGACAGGACTTACTCTGGGGCCAACGTCCTGACTTTC.

The chain employs TRBV3-1 and TRBJ2-7; D not resolved. V was trimmed by 4 bases and J by 2 bases, leaving 18 bases between them. The V gene's germline CDR1 is LGHDT and CDR2 YNNKEL (reference sequence). The CDR3 has 16 residues. Here the CDR3 reads CASSPIVHVGPYEQYF. The CDR3 DNA is TGTGCCAGCAGCCCCATAGTCCATGTGGGTCCCTACGAGCAGTACTTC.

Many counts were recorded for this clonotype. The chain uses TRBV12-3 or TRBV12-4 and TRBJ1-3; possibly TRBD1 for D (5 bases). V was trimmed by 0 bases and J by 2 bases, leaving 8 bases between them. The CDR3 is 15 residues long. Here the CDR3 DNA reads TGTGCCAGCAGTTTAGCTCCAGGGACTGGAAACACCATATATTTT. Translation: CASSLAPGTGNTIYF.

This chain links TRBV19 with TRBJ2-3; 9 nucleotides match TRBD2. The germline CDR1 and CDR2 sequences are LNHDA and SQIVND (reference sequence). The CDR3 covers 14 residues. The J segment lost 4 bases and the V segment lost 5 bases, leaving 4 bases of the junction unmatched. CDR3: CASSAAGGPDTQYF. CDR3 nucleotides: TGTGCCAGTAGTGCTGCGGGGGGGCCAGATACGCAGTATTTT.

This clonotype was counted ten times or more. This sequence joins TRBV20-1 and TRBJ2-3; the D is unclear. Trimming stripped 3 bases from V and 4 bases from J, with 20 bases between. Looked up from germline, CDR1 is DFQATT and CDR2 is SNEGSKA (reference sequence). This CDR3 contains 16 residues. Here the CDR3 reads CSARLQIFGKADTQYF. CDR3 DNA sequence: TGCAGTGCTAGGCTACAAATCTTTGGGAAAGCAGATACGCAGTATTTT.